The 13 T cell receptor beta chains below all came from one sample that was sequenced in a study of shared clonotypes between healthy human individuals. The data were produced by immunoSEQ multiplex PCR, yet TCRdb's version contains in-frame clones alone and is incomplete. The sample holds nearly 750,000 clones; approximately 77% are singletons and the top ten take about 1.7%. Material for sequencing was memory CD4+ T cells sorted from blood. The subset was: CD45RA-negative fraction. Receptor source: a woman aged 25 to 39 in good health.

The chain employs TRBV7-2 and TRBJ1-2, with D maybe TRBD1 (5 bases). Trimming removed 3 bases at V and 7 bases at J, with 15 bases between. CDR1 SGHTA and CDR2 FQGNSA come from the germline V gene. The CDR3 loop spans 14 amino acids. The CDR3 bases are TGTGCCAGCAGCTTGGGGCATAATGGGAGTGGCTACACCTTC. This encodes CASSLGHNGSGYTF.

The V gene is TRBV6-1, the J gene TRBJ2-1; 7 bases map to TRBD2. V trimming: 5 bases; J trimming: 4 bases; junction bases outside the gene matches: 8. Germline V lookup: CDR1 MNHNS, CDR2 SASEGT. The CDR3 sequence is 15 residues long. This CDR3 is CASSFLAEAYNEQFF. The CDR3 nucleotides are TGTGCCAGCAGTTTCCTAGCGGAGGCTTACAATGAGCAGTTCTTC.

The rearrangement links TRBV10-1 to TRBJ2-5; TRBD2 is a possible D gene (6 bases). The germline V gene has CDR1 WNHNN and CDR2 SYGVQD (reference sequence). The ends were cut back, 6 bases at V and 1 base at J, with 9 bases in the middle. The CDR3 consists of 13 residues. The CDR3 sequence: CASRSSGQETQYF. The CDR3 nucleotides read TGCGCCAGCAGGAGTAGCGGCCAAGAGACCCAGTACTTC.

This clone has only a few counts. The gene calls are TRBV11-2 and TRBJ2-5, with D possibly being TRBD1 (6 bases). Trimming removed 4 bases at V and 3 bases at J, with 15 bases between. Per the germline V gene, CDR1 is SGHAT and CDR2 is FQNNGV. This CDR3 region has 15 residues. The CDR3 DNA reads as TGTGCCAGCAGCTCTCAGGGGACGCCAGAAGAGACCCAGTACTTC. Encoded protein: CASSSQGTPEETQYF. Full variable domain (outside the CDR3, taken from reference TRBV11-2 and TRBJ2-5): EAGVAQSPRYKIIEKRQSVAFWCNPISGHATLYWYQQILGQGPKLLIQFQNNGVVDDSQLPKDRFSAERLKGVDSTLKIQPAKLEDSAVYLCASSSQGTPEETQYFGPGTRLLVL.

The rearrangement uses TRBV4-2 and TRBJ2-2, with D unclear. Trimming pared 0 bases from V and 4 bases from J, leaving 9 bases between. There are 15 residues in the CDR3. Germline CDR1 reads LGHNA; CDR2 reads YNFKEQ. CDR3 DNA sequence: TGTGCCAGCAGCCAAGAGCCGGTGGCCACCGGGGAGCTGTTTTTT. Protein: CASSQEPVATGELFF.

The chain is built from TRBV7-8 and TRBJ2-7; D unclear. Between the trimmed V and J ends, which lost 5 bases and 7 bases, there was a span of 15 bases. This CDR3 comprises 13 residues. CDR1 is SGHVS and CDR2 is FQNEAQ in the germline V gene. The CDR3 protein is CASSLVLRAEQYF. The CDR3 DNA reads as TGTGCCAGCAGCCTGGTACTCCGGGCGGAGCAGTACTTC.

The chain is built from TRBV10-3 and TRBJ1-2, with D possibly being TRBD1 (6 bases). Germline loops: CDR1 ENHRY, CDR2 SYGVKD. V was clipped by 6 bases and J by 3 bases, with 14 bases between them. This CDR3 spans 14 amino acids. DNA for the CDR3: TGTGCCATCAGGGGTGGGGGGGCGGACTATGGCTACACCTTC. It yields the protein CAIRGGGADYGYTF.

CDR3 coding DNA: TGCGCCAGCAGCTTGACAGCGGGAGTTGGAGATACGCAGTATTTT. It codes for CASSLTAGVGDTQYF. This rearrangement joins TRBV5-1 to TRBJ2-3; 8 nucleotides line up with TRBD2. This CDR3 comprises 15 residues. The V gene's germline CDR1 is SGHRS and CDR2 YFSETQ. J was trimmed by 5 bases and V by 1 base; bases with no gene match: 6.

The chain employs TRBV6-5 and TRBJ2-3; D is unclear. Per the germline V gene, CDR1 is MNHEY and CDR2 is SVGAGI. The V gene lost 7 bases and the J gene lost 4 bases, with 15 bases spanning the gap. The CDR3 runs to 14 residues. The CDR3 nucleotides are TGTGCCAGCATGAGAACAGTTTGGGCAGATACGCAGTATTTT. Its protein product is CASMRTVWADTQYF.

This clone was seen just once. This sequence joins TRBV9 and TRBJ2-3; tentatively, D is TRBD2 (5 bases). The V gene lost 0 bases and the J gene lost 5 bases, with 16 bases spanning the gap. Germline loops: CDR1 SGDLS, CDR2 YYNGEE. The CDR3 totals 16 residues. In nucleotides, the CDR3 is TGTGCCAGCAGCGTAGAGCCCGGTCTAGCCGGAGATACGCAGTATTTT. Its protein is CASSVEPGLAGDTQYF.

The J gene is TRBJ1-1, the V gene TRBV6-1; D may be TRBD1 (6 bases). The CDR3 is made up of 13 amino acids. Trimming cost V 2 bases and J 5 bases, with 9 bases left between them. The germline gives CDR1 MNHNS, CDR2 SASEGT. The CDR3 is CASSELGATEAFF. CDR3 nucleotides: TGTGCCAGCAGTGAATTGGGGGCTACTGAAGCTTTCTTT.

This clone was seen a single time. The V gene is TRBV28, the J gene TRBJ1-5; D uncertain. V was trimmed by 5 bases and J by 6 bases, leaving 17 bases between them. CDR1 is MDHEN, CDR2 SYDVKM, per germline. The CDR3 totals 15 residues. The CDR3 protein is CASSPRRGLGQPQHF. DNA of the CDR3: TGTGCCAGCAGTCCGCGACGGGGTTTAGGTCAGCCCCAGCATTTT.

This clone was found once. The CDR3 spells CASRGTSHYEQYF. The CDR3 DNA follows: TGCGCCAGCAGGGGGACCTCGCACTACGAGCAGTACTTC. This rearrangement joins TRBV10-2 to TRBJ2-7; D is tentatively TRBD1 or TRBD2 (5 bases each). Trimming left V 6 bases short and J 3 bases short, with 12 bases between. CDR3 length: 13 amino acids. In germline, CDR1 is WSHSY, CDR2 SAAADI.